These 23 T cell receptor beta chains came from one sample sequenced in a study of CD8 T cells in ankylosing spondylitis. TCRdb reprocessed the 5' RACE reads with MiXCR, giving one entry per CDR3 protein. The sample yields approximately 100,000 distinct CDR3 sequences, about 25% seen once. The sample consisted of synovial fluid, either unsorted or a sorted T cell fraction (not recorded which). The origin of the receptors is a male donor with ankylosing spondylitis.

The V gene is TRBV2, the J gene TRBJ1-2, with unresolved D. The CDR3 has 12 amino acids. Germline V gene sequence: CDR1 SNHLY, CDR2 FYNNEI. V gave up 7 bases and J gave up 3 bases, with 9 bases separating them. CDR3 coding DNA: TGTGCCAGCACCCAAAGGGACTATGGCTACACCTTC. This sequence encodes CASTQRDYGYTF.

This clonotype was counted a few times. The genes are TRBV24-1 and TRBJ2-1; 9 nucleotides align to TRBD2. This CDR3 region has 17 residues. CDR1 and CDR2 from the germline V gene are KGHDR and SFDVKD. Losses at the gene ends were 6 bases for V and 3 bases for J; bases not matched to a gene: 11. Written as DNA, the CDR3 is TGTGCCACCAGTCGCCCCCCACTAGCGGGTAGCTACAATGAGCAGTTCTTC. Its translation: CATSRPPLAGSYNEQFF.

Only a few counts were recorded for this clonotype. The chain links TRBV4-1 to TRBJ2-3, with TRBD1 matching over 8 bases. Losses at the gene ends were 5 bases for V and 1 base for J; bases not matched to a gene: 5. The CDR3 sequence is 15 residues long. Germline CDR1 and CDR2: MGHRA and YSYEKL. In DNA form, the CDR3 reads TGCGCCAGCAGCTTACAGGGGGAGGGCACAGATACGCAGTATTTT. Translating it yields CASSLQGEGTDTQYF.

This clonotype was detected only a few times. The chain has TRBV10-3 and TRBJ2-1; D possibly uses TRBD1 or TRBD2 (5 bases each). V was shortened by 6 bases and J by 13 bases, with 22 bases between the two germline ends. The CDR3 is 14 residues long. The germline V gene has CDR1 ENHRY and CDR2 SYGVKD. The DNA of the CDR3 is TGTGCCATCAGCCCTAACCGGGACCCCATAGTTCAGTTCTTC. Amino acids: CAISPNRDPIVQFF.

The chain couples TRBV24-1 to TRBJ2-5; D gene uncertain. Germline CDR1 is KGHDR and CDR2 is SFDVKD. CDR3 length: 16 amino acids. Trimming took off 4 bases at V and 3 bases at J, with 17 bases between the two ends. The CDR3 reads CATSDPSVGKKETQYF. The CDR3 DNA reads as TGTGCCACCAGTGACCCCTCGGTCGGAAAAAAAGAGACCCAGTACTTC.

CDR3 DNA: TGTGCCAGCAGCTTAGAGACTAGCGGGAAGGATGAGCAGTTCTTC. It translates to CASSLETSGKDEQFF. The V and J genes are TRBV11-3 and TRBJ2-1, with TRBD2 matching 11 bases. Germline V lookup: CDR1 SGHNT, CDR2 YENEEA. The CDR3 sequence is 15 residues long. V dropped 0 bases and J dropped 8; count of bases not matched to a gene: 3. The full variable domain, rest sourced from reference TRBV11-3 and TRBJ2-1, is EAGVVQSPRYKIIEKKQPVAFWCNPISGHNTLYWYLQNLGQGPELLIRYENEEAVDDSQLPKDRFSAERLKGVDSTLKIQPAELGDSAVYLCASSLETSGKDEQFFGPGTRLTVL.

This clonotype has ten or more counts. The CDR3 coding sequence is TGTGCCAGCAGCCCCTACAGGGATACGCAGTATTTT. Protein product: CASSPYRDTQYF. This chain joins TRBV3-1 and TRBJ2-3; D is possibly TRBD1 (5 bases). There are 12 residues in the CDR3. Germline-derived CDR1 and CDR2 are LGHDT and YNNKEL (reference sequence). Trimming cost V 4 bases and J 6 bases, with 8 bases left between them.

This clonotype was seen many times. The chain links TRBV29-1 to TRBJ1-2, with no clear D. The CDR3 spans 13 residues. V lost 0 bases to trimming and J lost 1 base, with 6 bases between them. The germline V gene has CDR1 SQVTM and CDR2 ANQGSEA. The CDR3 loop is CSVEDLSNYGYTF. The CDR3 nucleotides read TGCAGCGTTGAAGATCTCAGTAACTATGGCTACACCTTC.

DNA for the CDR3: TGCAGCGTTGCAGGGTTCAGGGGGCGATTTTATACGAACACTGAAGCTTTCTTT. Protein: CSVAGFRGRFYTNTEAFF. The chain recombines TRBV29-1 with TRBJ1-1; 8 bases align to TRBD1. Germline loops: CDR1 SQVTM, CDR2 ANQGSEA. V trimming: 4 bases; J trimming: 1 base; junction bases outside the gene matches: 17. CDR3 length equals 18 residues.

The chain joins TRBV11-2 to TRBJ2-1; 10 positions agree with TRBD2. The CDR3 sequence is 18 residues long. Losses at the gene ends were 3 bases for V and 5 bases for J; bases not matched to a gene: 13. CDR1 SGHAT and CDR2 FQNNGV come from the germline V gene. The DNA of the CDR3 is TGTGCCAGCAGCTTTGTCGCGAGCGGGAGGGGTAAGGACAATGAGCAGTTCTTC. Its protein product is CASSFVASGRGKDNEQFF. The whole variable domain, remainder taken from reference TRBV11-2 and TRBJ2-1, is EAGVAQSPRYKIIEKRQSVAFWCNPISGHATLYWYQQILGQGPKLLIQFQNNGVVDDSQLPKDRFSAERLKGVDSTLKIQPAKLEDSAVYLCASSFVASGRGKDNEQFFGPGTRLTVL.

In its sample, this clonotype was seen many times. The CDR3 sequence: CASSHTPGDEQFF. CDR3 nucleotide sequence: TGCGCCAGCAGCCACACTCCAGGGGATGAGCAGTTCTTC. This chain joins TRBV10-2 and TRBJ2-1, with D maybe TRBD1 (6 bases). Trimming took 6 bases from V and 8 from J, leaving 14 bases between them. The CDR3 loop spans 13 amino acids. CDR1 and CDR2 from the germline V gene are WSHSY and SAAADI.

The V gene is TRBV12-3 or TRBV12-4, the J gene TRBJ1-5; no reliable D call. The CDR3 sequence is 16 residues long. Deletions cut 5 bases from V and 0 bases from J, with 14 bases between. The CDR3 region is CASSVSLYDSNQPQHF. The CDR3 DNA sequence: TGTGCCAGCAGTGTTTCGCTTTACGATAGCAATCAGCCCCAGCATTTT.

At least ten counts were recorded for this clonotype. The CDR3 bases are TGCAGCGTTGCGGGCAGGTTCGGTGAGACCCAGTACTTC. Translating gives CSVAGRFGETQYF. The chain combines TRBV29-1 with TRBJ2-5; D call uncertain. Deletions cut 4 bases from V and 5 bases from J, with 14 bases between. Germline V lookup: CDR1 SQVTM, CDR2 ANQGSEA. This CDR3 spans 13 amino acids.

The gene calls are TRBV3-1 and TRBJ2-4; 8 bases are shared with TRBD1. Trimming removed 2 bases from V and 6 bases from J; junction bases left unmatched: 3. The CDR3 covers 14 residues. Germline V gene sequence: CDR1 LGHDT, CDR2 YNNKEL (reference sequence). CDR3 residues: CASSQRTGTNIQYF. Written as DNA, the CDR3 is TGTGCCAGCAGCCAACGGACAGGGACAAACATTCAGTACTTC.

This clonotype was recorded many times. This rearrangement joins TRBV11-2 to TRBJ2-7; 9 bases agree with TRBD2. The ends lost 1 base at V and 3 bases at J; junction bases unmatched: 4. Germline V gene lookup returns CDR1 SGHAT and CDR2 FQNNGV. This CDR3 is 15 amino acids long. CDR3 amino acids: CASSLGLAVVYEQYF. Written as DNA, the CDR3 is TGTGCCAGCAGCTTAGGACTAGCGGTTGTCTACGAGCAGTACTTC.

This clonotype was seen only a few times. The J gene is TRBJ2-6, the V gene TRBV4-1, with 8 bases fitting TRBD2. The trim removed 4 bases at V and 2 bases at J, leaving 13 bases unmatched. The length of the CDR3 is 19 residues. CDR1 and CDR2 from the germline V gene are MGHRA and YSYEKL. CDR3 protein: CASSLLGLADLPGANVLTF. CDR3 in DNA: TGCGCCAGCAGCCTTTTAGGACTAGCCGACCTCCCTGGGGCCAACGTCCTGACTTTC.

The CDR3 coding sequence is TGTGCCAGTAGTATGGCGGGGAGCGGGAGGGCGTATGAGCAGTTCTTC. This codes for CASSMAGSGRAYEQFF. The rearrangement links TRBV19 to TRBJ2-1; 10 bases are shared with TRBD2. This CDR3 is built from 16 residues. After removal of 3 bases from V and 8 bases from J, the junction contained 10 bases not matched to a gene. Per germline, CDR1 LNHDA and CDR2 SQIVND (reference sequence).

This CDR3 reads CASTLLGLADTQYF. CDR3 coding DNA: TGCGCCAGCACCCTACTTGGACTTGCAGATACGCAGTATTTT. V and J are TRBV5-1 and TRBJ2-3, with D possibly TRBD2 on 5 matching bases. Looked up from germline, CDR1 is SGHRS and CDR2 is YFSETQ. The V and J ends lost 6 bases and 4 bases respectively, with 15 bases between them. This CDR3 contains 14 residues.

This clonotype was recorded a few times. The chain carries TRBV3-1 and TRBJ1-5, with a tentative D call TRBD1 (5 bases). In germline, CDR1 is LGHDT, CDR2 YNNKEL (reference sequence). The CDR3 consists of 14 residues. V lost 1 base and J lost 6, with 10 bases in between. The CDR3 DNA reads TGTGCCAGCAGCCAAGCGGGGGGATTTCAGCCCCAGCATTTT. Amino acids: CASSQAGGFQPQHF.

This clonotype occurred a few times. The chain links TRBV5-4 to TRBJ2-2, with TRBD2 matching over 11 bases. This CDR3 has 15 residues. CDR1 and CDR2 (germline): SGHNT, YYREEE (reference sequence). The V segment lost 3 bases and the J segment 5 bases; nucleotides outside the gene matches: 3. The chain's CDR3 is CASSSWTSGTGELFF. The DNA of the CDR3 is TGTGCCAGCAGCTCATGGACTAGCGGGACCGGGGAGCTGTTTTTT.

J is TRBJ2-1 and V is TRBV18; 9 bases line up with TRBD1. This CDR3 spans 17 amino acids. Germline values: CDR1 KGHSH, CDR2 LQKENI. J was trimmed by 3 bases and V by 1 base; bases with no gene match: 7. CDR3 nucleotides: TGTGCCAGCTCACCACTGGGACAGGGTGGAATCTACAATGAGCAGTTCTTC. This gives the protein CASSPLGQGGIYNEQFF.

This clonotype was detected ten times or more. CDR3 residues: CAITEDPRYEQYV. In nucleotides, the CDR3 is TGTGCCATCACTGAAGATCCACGCTACGAGCAGTACGTC. V is TRBV10-3 and J is TRBJ2-7, with D uncertain. Per germline, CDR1 ENHRY and CDR2 SYGVKD. The length of the CDR3 is 13 residues. Trimming removed 7 bases at V and 3 bases at J, with 13 bases between.

This CDR3 reads CASSPPTGNTGNTIYF. The CDR3 region has the DNA TGTGCCAGCTCACCACCGACAGGGAATACTGGAAACACCATATATTTT. V and J are TRBV18 and TRBJ1-3; the match to TRBD1 covers 7 bases. The CDR3 has 16 amino acids. Germline V gene sequence: CDR1 KGHSH, CDR2 LQKENI. Trimming cost V 0 bases and J 2 bases; bases outside gene matches: 4.